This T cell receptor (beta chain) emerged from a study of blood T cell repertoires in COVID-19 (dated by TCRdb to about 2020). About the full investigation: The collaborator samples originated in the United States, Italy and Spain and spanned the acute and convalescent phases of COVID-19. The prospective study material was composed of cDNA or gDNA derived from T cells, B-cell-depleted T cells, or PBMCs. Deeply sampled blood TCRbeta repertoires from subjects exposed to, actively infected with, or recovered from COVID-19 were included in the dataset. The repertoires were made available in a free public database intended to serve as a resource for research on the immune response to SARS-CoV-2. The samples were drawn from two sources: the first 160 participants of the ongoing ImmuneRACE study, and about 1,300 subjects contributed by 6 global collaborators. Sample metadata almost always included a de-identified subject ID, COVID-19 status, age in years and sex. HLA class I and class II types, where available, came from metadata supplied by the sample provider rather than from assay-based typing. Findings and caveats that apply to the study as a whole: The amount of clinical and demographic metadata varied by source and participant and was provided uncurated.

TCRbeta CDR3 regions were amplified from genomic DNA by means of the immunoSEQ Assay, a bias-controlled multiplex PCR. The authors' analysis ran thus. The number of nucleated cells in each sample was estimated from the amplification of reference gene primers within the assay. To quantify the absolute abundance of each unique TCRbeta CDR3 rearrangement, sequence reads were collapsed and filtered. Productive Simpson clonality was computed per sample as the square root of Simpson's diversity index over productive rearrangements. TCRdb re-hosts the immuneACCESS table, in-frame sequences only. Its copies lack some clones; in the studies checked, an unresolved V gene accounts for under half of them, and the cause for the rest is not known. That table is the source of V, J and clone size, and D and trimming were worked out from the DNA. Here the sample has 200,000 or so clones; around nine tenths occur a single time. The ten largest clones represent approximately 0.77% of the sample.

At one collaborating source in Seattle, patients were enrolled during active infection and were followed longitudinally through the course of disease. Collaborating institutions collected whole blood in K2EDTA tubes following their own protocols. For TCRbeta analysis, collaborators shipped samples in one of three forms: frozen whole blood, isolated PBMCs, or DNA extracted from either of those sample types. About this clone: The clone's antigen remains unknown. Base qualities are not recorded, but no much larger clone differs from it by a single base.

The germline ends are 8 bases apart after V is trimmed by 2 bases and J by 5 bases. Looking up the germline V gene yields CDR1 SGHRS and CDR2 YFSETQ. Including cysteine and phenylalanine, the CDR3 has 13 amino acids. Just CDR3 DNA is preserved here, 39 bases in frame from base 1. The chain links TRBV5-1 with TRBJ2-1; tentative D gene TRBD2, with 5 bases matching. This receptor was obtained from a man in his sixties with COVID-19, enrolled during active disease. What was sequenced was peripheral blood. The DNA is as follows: TGCGCCAGCAGCTTATCGGGAAACAATGAGCAGTTCTTC. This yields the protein CASSLSGNNEQFF.